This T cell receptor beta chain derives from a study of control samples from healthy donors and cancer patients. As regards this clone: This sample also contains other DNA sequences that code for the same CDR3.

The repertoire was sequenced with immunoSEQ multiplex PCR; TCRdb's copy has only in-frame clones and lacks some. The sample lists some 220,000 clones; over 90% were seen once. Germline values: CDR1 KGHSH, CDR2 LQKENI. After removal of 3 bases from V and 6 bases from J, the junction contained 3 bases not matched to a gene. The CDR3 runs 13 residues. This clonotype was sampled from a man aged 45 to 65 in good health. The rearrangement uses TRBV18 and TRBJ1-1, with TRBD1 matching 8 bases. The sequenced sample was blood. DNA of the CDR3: TGTGCCAGCTCACCTAAGACAGGGGCTGAAGCTTTCTTT. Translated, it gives CASSPKTGAEAFF.